This TCR beta chain was observed in a study of tumour-infiltrating T cells in Burkitt lymphoma. Study information: Survival, overall and progression-free, tracked with productive clonality.

The CDR3 has 14 residues. CDR1 is SGHDN, CDR2 FVKESK, per germline. Trimming removed 4 bases at V and 3 bases at J, with 9 bases between. Data came from immunoSEQ multiplex PCR; TCRdb stores just in-frame clones and leaves some out. The table lists some 3,800 clones, 16% of them singletons. The chain is built from TRBV14 and TRBJ2-2, with no clear D. The clonotype comes from a human donor with diffuse large B-cell lymphoma. Some clones in this sample may be carry-over from other donors' samples. The sequenced sample consisted of tumor tissue. This chain's CDR3 is CASSRRTYTGELFF. CDR3 in DNA: TGTGCCAGCAGCCGAAGGACGTACACCGGGGAGCTGTTTTTT.